This entry describes one T cell receptor beta chain. This record belongs to a study of shared clonotypes between healthy human individuals. The V end was cut by 3 bases, the J end by 0 bases, with 8 bases between. Germline CDR1 and CDR2: SGHAT and FQNNGV. The CDR3 is made up of 15 amino acids. Terminally differentiated effector memory CD45RA+ cells were excluded from the naive CD8 cells, which were CD45RO-negative and positively selected for CCR7. The assay was immunoSEQ multiplex PCR, and TCRdb's table has in-frame clones only and misses some. The table lists some 740,000 clones, more than 85% of them singletons.

The gene calls are TRBV11-2 and TRBJ2-2; possibly TRBD1 or TRBD2 for D (5 bases each). Sample: naive CD8+ T cells sorted from blood. The source is a man aged 30 to 45 in good health. The CDR3 sequence is CASSLGPANTGELFF. The CDR3 DNA reads as TGTGCCAGCAGCTTGGGACCCGCGAACACCGGGGAGCTGTTTTTT. The full variable domain, with the rest looked up from reference TRBV11-2 and TRBJ2-2, is EAGVAQSPRYKIIEKRQSVAFWCNPISGHATLYWYQQILGQGPKLLIQFQNNGVVDDSQLPKDRFSAERLKGVDSTLKIQPAKLEDSAVYLCASSLGPANTGELFFGEGSRLTVL.